This TCR beta chain was captured in a study of T cell repertoires in cytomegalovirus infection. Study as a whole: Based on public TCR beta signatures, there were indications of CMV infection and of a matching HLA type.

CDR1 and CDR2 (germline): SGHNT, YYREEE (reference sequence). This CDR3 contains 16 residues. J was trimmed by 1 base and V by 0 bases; bases with no gene match: 3. TCRdb analysed the reads with MiXCR anew, one entry per CDR3 protein. The repertoire includes roughly 280,000 distinct CDR3 sequences, 20% to 25% of them detected once, and roughly a fifth sits in the top ten. This clonotype was observed many times. Antigen: not known. The sample here was cultured PBMCs, taken from culture after CMV antigen stimulation. The rearrangement links TRBV5-4 to TRBJ2-5, with 10 bases that match TRBD2. The clonotype originates from a human donor in good health (CMV status not recorded). Some clones in this sample may be carry-over from other donors' samples. The CDR3 DNA follows: TGTGCCAGCAGCTTGGGGACTAGCGGAGGCCAAGAGACCCAGTACTTC. Amino acid sequence: CASSLGTSGGQETQYF.